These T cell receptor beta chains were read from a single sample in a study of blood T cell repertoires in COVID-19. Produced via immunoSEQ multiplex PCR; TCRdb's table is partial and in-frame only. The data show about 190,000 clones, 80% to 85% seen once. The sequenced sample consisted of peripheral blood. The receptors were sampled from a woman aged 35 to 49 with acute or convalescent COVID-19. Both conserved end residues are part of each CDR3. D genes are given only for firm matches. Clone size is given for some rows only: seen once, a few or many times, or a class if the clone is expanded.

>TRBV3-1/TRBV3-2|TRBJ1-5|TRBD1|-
TGTGCCAGCAGCCGACAGGGGTTGAGTCAGCCCCAGCATTTT
CASSRQGLSQPQHF
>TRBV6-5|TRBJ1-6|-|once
TGTGCCAGCAGTCAAATTCCGGGGTATAATTCACCCCTCCACTTT
CASSQIPGYNSPLHF
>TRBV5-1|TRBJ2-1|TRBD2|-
TGCGCCAGCAGGCCGACTAGCGGGGGGTTGGAGCAGTTCTTC
CASRPTSGGLEQFF
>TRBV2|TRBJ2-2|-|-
TGTGCCAGCAGTGAGGAGGGCCCGAACACCGGGGAGCTGTTTTTT
CASSEEGPNTGELFF
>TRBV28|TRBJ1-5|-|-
TGTGCCAGCAGAACACAGTTCAATCAGCCCCAGCATTTT
CASRTQFNQPQHF
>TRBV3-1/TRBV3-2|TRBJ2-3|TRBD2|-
TGTGCCAGCAGCGATACTAGCGGGAGGGCCCGGCGTACAGATACGCAGTATTTT
CASSDTSGRARRTDTQYF
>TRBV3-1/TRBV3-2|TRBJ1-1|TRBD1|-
TGTGCCAGCAGCCCGGTCGGTACAGGGGGCCGGAACACTGAAGCTTTCTTT
CASSPVGTGGRNTEAFF
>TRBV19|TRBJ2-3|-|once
TGTGCCAGTAGTATAGCCGGGGGAGGACGGACAGATACGCAGTATTTT
CASSIAGGGRTDTQYF
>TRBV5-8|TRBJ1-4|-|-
TGTGCCAGCAGCTGGGGGGGGCGTCCTGAAAAACTGTTTTTT
CASSWGGRPEKLFF
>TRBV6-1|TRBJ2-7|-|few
TGTGCCAGCAGTGATGGGGCAGAGTACGAGCAGTACTTC
CASSDGAEYEQYF
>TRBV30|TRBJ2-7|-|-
TGTGCCTGGAGTGTTAGGGGAGGCGAGCAGTACTTC
CAWSVRGGEQYF
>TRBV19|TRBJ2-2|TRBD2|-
TGTGCCAGTAGTCGGACTAGCAACACCGGGGAGCTGTTTTTT
CASSRTSNTGELFF
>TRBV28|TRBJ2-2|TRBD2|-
TGTGCCAGAAACGGGACTAGCCGCAACACCGGGGAGCTGTTTTTT
CARNGTSRNTGELFF
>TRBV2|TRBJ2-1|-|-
TGTGCCAGCCACACCAGACAGTATAGCAATGAGCAGTTCTTC
CASHTRQYSNEQFF
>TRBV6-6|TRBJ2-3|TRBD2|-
TGTGCCAGCAACCCAGCGGGGGGGCAATATACGCAGTATTTT
CASNPAGGQYTQYF
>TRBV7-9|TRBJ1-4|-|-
TGTGCCAGCAGCCCCACCGCGGGGGGTGAAAAACTGTTTTTT
CASSPTAGGEKLFF
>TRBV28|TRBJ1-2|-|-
TGTGCCAGCAGCTCCTACGTAGGCTACACCTTC
CASSSYVGYTF
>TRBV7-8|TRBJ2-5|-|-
TGTGCCAGCAGCGCCCCCTCGGTCGCGGAGACCCAGTACTTC
CASSAPSVAETQYF
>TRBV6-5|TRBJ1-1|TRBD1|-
TGTGCCAGCAGTTATCTCGGGCGGGGACAGGGCATTGAAGCTTTCTTT
CASSYLGRGQGIEAFF
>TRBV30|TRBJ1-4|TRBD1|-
TGTGCCTGGAGTGATCGCTCGAGCAGGGGGCAGCCTAATGAAAAACTGTTTTTT
CAWSDRSSRGQPNEKLFF
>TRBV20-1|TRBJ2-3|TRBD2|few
TGCAGTGCTAGTTTAGCTAGCGGGGGGGCAGATACGCAGTATTTT
CSASLASGGADTQYF
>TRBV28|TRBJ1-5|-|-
TGTGCCAGCAGCCGCGACCCTACAGGGATGGATCAGCCCCAGCATTTT
CASSRDPTGMDQPQHF
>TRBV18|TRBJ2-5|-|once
TGTGCCAGCTCACCCGGAATTGACAGAGATCCGTACTTC
CASSPGIDRDPYF
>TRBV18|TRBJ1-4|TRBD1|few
TGTGCCAGCTCCCTCGGACAGGGTGAAAAACTGTTTTTT
CASSLGQGEKLFF
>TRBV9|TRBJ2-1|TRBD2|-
TGTGCCAGCAGCGTAGGCCCTAGCGGGGGAACCTACAATGAGCAGTTCTTC
CASSVGPSGGTYNEQFF
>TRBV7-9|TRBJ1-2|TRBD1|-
TGTGCCAGCAGCCCCGCCCCCGGGACAGGCCCTACCTACACCTTC
CASSPAPGTGPTYTF
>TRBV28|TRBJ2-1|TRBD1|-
TGTGCCAGCATCCGGGACAGGGCTTTCAATGAGCAGTTCTTC
CASIRDRAFNEQFF
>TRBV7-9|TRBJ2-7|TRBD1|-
TGTGCCAGCAGCCGATGGGACAGCGCCTACGAGCAGTACTTC
CASSRWDSAYEQYF
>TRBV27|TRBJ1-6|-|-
TGTGCCAGCACCCTTGGGGGGGGGTCACCCCTCCACTTT
CASTLGGGSPLHF
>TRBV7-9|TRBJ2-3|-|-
TGTGCCAGCAGACTGATTAGCACAGATACGCAGTATTTT
CASRLISTDTQYF
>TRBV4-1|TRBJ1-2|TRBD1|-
TGCGCCAGCAGCCAACCGGGACAGGGCAATGGCTACACCTTC
CASSQPGQGNGYTF
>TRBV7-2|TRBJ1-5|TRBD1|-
TGTGCCAGCAGCTCCTCCGGGACAGGGTCTCAGGTTGGCAATCAGCCCCAGCATTTT
CASSSSGTGSQVGNQPQHF
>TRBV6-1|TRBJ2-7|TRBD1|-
TGTGCCAGCAGTGCGCGAGACAGGGATTTATACGAGCAGTACTTC
CASSARDRDLYEQYF
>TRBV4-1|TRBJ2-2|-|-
TGCGCCAGCAGCCAAGATGGGGGGTACGCGAGCACCGGGGAGCTGTTTTTT
CASSQDGGYASTGELFF
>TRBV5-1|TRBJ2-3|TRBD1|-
TGCGCCAGCAGCATCAGGACAGGGGGAAATTCAGATACGCAGTATTTT
CASSIRTGGNSDTQYF
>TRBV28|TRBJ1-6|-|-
TGTGCCAGCAGTTTATATAATTCGCCCCTCCACTTT
CASSLYNSPLHF
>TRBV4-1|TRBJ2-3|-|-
TGCGCCAGTAGGGGAGATACGCAGTATTTT
CASRGDTQYF
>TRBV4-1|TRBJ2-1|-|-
TGCGCCAGCAGCCAGAACCAGGGGATTGCCTACAATGAGCAGTTCTTC
CASSQNQGIAYNEQFF
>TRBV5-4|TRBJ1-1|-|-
TGTGCCAGCAGTTGGGCAGGGATGTCCACTGAAGCTTTCTTT
CASSWAGMSTEAFF
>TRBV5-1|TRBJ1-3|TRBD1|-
TGCGCCAGCAGCTCAGGACAGGGAGAGGACACCATATATTTT
CASSSGQGEDTIYF
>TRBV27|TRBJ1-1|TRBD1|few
TGTGCCAGCAGTTTAGGACCAACTACAGGGGGTGAAGCTTTCTTT
CASSLGPTTGGEAFF
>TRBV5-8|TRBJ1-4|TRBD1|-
TGTGCCAGCAGCTTGGGTACAGGGGGCCCGGCTAATGAAAAACTGTTTTTT
CASSLGTGGPANEKLFF
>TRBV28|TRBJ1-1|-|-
TGTGCCAGCAGTATCGCGGGGGAAGCTTTCTTT
CASSIAGEAFF
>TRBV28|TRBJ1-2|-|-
TGTGCCAGCAGTTCCACGACAGGAAGGGGTAACTATGGCTACACCTTC
CASSSTTGRGNYGYTF